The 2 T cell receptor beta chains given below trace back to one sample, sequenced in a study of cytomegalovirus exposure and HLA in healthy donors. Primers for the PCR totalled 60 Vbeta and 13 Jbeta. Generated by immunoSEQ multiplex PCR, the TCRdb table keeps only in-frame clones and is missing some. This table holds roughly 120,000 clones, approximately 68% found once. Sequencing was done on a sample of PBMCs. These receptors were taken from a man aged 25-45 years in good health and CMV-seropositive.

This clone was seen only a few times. The CDR3 region has the DNA TGTGCCAGCAGCAAACTAGCGGGGGGGACCTACGAGCAGTACTTC. This translates into CASSKLAGGTYEQYF. The chain links TRBV5-6 to TRBJ2-7, with TRBD2 matching 13 bases. From germline, CDR1 is SGHDT and CDR2 YYEEEE. This CDR3 region has 15 residues. V shed 4 bases, J shed 2 bases, and the junction held 3 bases outside the gene matches.

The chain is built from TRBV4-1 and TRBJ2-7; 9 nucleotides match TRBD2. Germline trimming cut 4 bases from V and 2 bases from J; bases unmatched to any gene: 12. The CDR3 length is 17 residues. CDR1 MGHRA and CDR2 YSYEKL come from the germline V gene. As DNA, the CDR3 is TGCGCCAGCAGCCGAGAAGGATATAGCGGGAGTCCCTACGAGCAGTACTTC. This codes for CASSREGYSGSPYEQYF.